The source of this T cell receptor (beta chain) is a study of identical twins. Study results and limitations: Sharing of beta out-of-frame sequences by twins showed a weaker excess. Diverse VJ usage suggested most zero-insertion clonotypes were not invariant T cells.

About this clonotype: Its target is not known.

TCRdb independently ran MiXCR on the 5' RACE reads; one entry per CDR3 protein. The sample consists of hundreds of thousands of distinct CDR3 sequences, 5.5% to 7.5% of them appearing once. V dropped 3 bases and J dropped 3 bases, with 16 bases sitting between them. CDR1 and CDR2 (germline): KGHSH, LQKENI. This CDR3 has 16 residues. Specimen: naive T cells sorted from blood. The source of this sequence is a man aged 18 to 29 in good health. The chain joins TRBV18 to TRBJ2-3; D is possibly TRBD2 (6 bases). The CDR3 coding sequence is TGTGCCAGCTCACCTGTCACCCAGGCGGGAACAGATACGCAGTATTTT. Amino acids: CASSPVTQAGTDTQYF.